Below, one TCR beta chain is given with its context. The entry originates in a study of blood T cell repertoires in COVID-19. Study background: T cells, B-cell-depleted T cells, or PBMCs supplied cDNA or gDNA.

CDR1 and CDR2 (germline): KGHSH, LQKENI. The CDR3 has 14 amino acids. The V and J ends lost 5 bases and 0 bases respectively, with 10 bases between them. As processed by the authors: Cell counts per sample came from amplifying reference gene primers. TCRdb's copy holds only in-frame clones and misses some; the assay was immunoSEQ multiplex PCR. The V and J calls and clone size were taken over from that table, and D and trimming were inferred from the DNA. The sample contains roughly 20,000 clones, approximately 88% of which appear only once. The chain combines TRBV18 with TRBJ2-5; tentatively, D is TRBD2 (6 bases). This sequence was found in a human donor in a cohort sampled during active COVID-19. The donor label of this sample is uncertain. Material for sequencing was peripheral blood. The chain's CDR3 is CASSGAGHQETQYF. CDR3 DNA sequence: TGTGCCAGCTCAGGAGCGGGCCACCAAGAGACCCAGTACTTC.